The T cell receptor beta chain described here comes from a study of blood T cell repertoires in COVID-19. Turning to the study itself: The United States, Italy and Spain provided the acute and convalescent COVID-19 samples. T cells, B-cell-depleted T cells, or PBMCs provided the cDNA or gDNA that served as material.

CDR1 and CDR2 from the germline V gene are GTSNPN and SVGIG (reference sequence). Unmatched junction bases numbered 5, after V lost 1 base and J lost 6 bases. The CDR3 has 13 residues. This table comes from immunoSEQ multiplex PCR, and its TCRdb copy is limited to in-frame clones, with some not included. Here the sample spans 140,000 to 150,000 clones, roughly 90% being singletons. This clone was recorded a few times. This sequence was found in a man between 60 and 70 years old with active or convalescent COVID-19. The chain joins TRBV30 to TRBJ1-2; 7 nucleotides match TRBD1. The source material was peripheral blood. The CDR3 region has the DNA TGTGCCTGGAGTGCGACAGGGAAACATGGCTACACCTTC. Translated: CAWSATGKHGYTF. Full variable domain (missing parts from reference TRBV30 and TRBJ1-2): SQTIHQWPATLVQPVGSPLSLECTVEGTSNPNLYWYRQAAGRGLQLLFYSVGIGQISSEVPQNLSASRPQDRQFILSSKKLLLSDSGFYLCAWSATGKHGYTFGSGTRLTVV.